The 18 T cell receptor beta chains below all came from one sample that was sequenced in a study of T cells in women clearing cervical HPV infection. Here immunoSEQ multiplex PCR was the method, and the copy in TCRdb shows in-frame clones only, minus some. In total, the table holds 20,000 to 25,000 clones. The sequenced sample consisted of blood buffy coat. The receptors originated from a woman between 18 and 70 years old with a cervical HPV16 infection that either progressed to CIN3+ or cleared (not recorded which).

In the case of this clone: The read comes to an end 3 residues before the CDR3 does, leaving the germline J gene to fill in the end. The chain links TRBV7-2 to TRBJ1-1; D possibly corresponds to TRBD1 (5 bases). Per germline, CDR1 SGHTA and CDR2 FQGNSA. This CDR3 has 13 amino acids. The germline V and J ends were trimmed by 5 bases and 4 bases, with 11 bases remaining between them. The CDR3 sequence: CASSPTAITEAFF. The CDR3 DNA, read in part, is TGTGCCAGCAGCCCGACAGCAATCACTGAA.

In the case of this clone: The read gets to within 3 residues of the CDR3 end, and the germline J gene fills in the rest. The V and J genes are TRBV18 and TRBJ2-1; possibly TRBD1 for D (5 bases). Trimming left V 1 base short and J 3 bases short, with 13 bases between. CDR3 size: 16 residues. Germline V CDR1 and CDR2: KGHSH, LQKENI. This CDR3 is CASSPQDGQIYNEQFF. The CDR3 DNA, read in part, is TGTGCCAGCTCACCACAGGACGGACAAATCTACAATGAG.

CDR3 protein: CASSPTGNHDYTF. Incomplete CDR3 DNA: TGTGCCAGCAGTCCGACAGGGAATCACGAC. This chain uses TRBV2 with TRBJ1-2; TRBD1 agrees at 7 bases. The read halts 3 residues ahead of the CDR3 end, with the missing end drawn from the germline J gene. There are 13 residues in the CDR3. Germline V gives CDR1 SNHLY, CDR2 FYNNEI.

Worth noting for this clone: The read stops 3 residues short of the end of the CDR3; the missing end is completed from the germline J gene. This chain links TRBV7-3 with TRBJ2-2; perhaps TRBD1 as D (5 bases). The CDR3 contains 17 residues. Per germline, CDR1 SGHTA and CDR2 FQGTGA. CDR3 residues: CASSPEQVSSGANVLFF. The CDR3 bases that were read are TGTGCCAGCAGCCCGGAACAGGTGAGCTCTGGGGCCAACGTG.

On this clone: With the read ending 3 residues before the CDR3 end, the germline J gene is used to fill in that end. The chain links TRBV12-3 or TRBV12-4 to TRBJ2-1, with TRBD1 matching over 7 bases. There are 15 residues in the CDR3. The junction had 12 bases not matched to a gene; V was cut back by 6 bases and J by 7 bases. CDR3 protein: CASRPRSDRANEQFF. CDR3 DNA (partial): TGTGCCAGCAGACCCAGATCAGACAGGGCTAATGAG.

A remark on this clone: The CDR3 goes on 3 residues after the read ends, and that part is filled in from the germline J gene. This rearrangement joins TRBV7-9 to TRBJ2-4; tentative D call: TRBD1 (6 bases). CDR1 and CDR2 from the germline V gene are SEHNR and FQNEAQ (reference sequence). The CDR3 has 12 amino acids. Partial CDR3 DNA: TGTGCCAGCAGCCCCCCCGGCAGGGGT. Amino acid sequence: CASSPPGRG. The complete CDR3 reads CASSPPGRGQYF.

CDR3 DNA, as far as it was read: TGTGCCAGCAGCTTGGGTAGCCCTAATGAAAAG. Translated, it gives CASSLGSPNEK. From start to end, the CDR3 is CASSLGSPNEKLFF. The V and J genes are TRBV5-6 and TRBJ2-2; D gene unclear. The read falls 3 residues short of the CDR3 end, and the missing part is taken from the germline J gene. The CDR3 has 14 residues. Germline CDR1 reads SGHDT; CDR2 reads YYEEEE.

In regard to this clone: Read coverage stops 3 residues before the CDR3 terminus; the germline J gene supplies the remainder. This chain links TRBV6-1 with TRBJ2-7, with D perhaps TRBD2 (6 bases). This CDR3 comprises 14 residues. The V end lost 3 bases, the J end lost 4 bases, and 13 bases lay between the germline ends. Germline CDR1 MNHNS, CDR2 SASEGT. The CDR3 reads CASSDGTLQYEQYF. CDR3 bases read: TGTGCCAGCAGTGATGGGACTCTTCAGTACGAG.

The part of the CDR3 DNA that was read is TGCAGTGCTAGTTTAGGTCAGGGTGCTCAGCCC. This encodes CSASLGQGAQP. The entire CDR3 sequence reads CSASLGQGAQPQHF. The chain is built from TRBV20-1 and TRBJ1-5, with D possibly TRBD1 on 5 matching bases. The DNA ends 3 residues before the CDR3 does, and the rest of the CDR3 is filled in from the germline J gene. Germline V gene data show CDR1 as DFQATT and CDR2 as SNEGSKA (reference sequence). The CDR3 runs to 14 residues. Trimming pared 3 bases from V and 6 bases from J, leaving 15 bases between.

About this clone: Its ends do not fully match the called genes, so a read error is possible. The CDR3 end falls 3 residues outside the read, so it is completed with the germline J gene. Other DNA sequences within the sample encode an identical CDR3. The chain links TRBV7-9 to TRBJ1-3; no clear D. Germline V CDR1 and CDR2: SEHNR, FQNEAQ (reference sequence). CDR3 size: 14 residues. The part of the CDR3 DNA that was read is TGTGCCAGCAAAGATTACAGCTCCGGAAACACT. It codes for CASKDYSSGNT. The whole CDR3 is CASKDYSSGNTIYF. Complete variable domain (other parts from reference TRBV7-9 and TRBJ1-3): DTGVSQNPRHKITKRGQNVTFRCDPISEHNRLYWYRQTLGQGPEFLTYFQNEAQLEKSRLLSDRFSAERPKGSFSTLEIQRTEQGDSAMYLCASKDYSSGNTIYFGEGSWLTVV.

A word on this clone: The read comes to an end 3 residues before the CDR3 does, leaving the germline J gene to fill in the end. The J gene is TRBJ2-7, the V gene TRBV11-2; no clear D. The CDR3 consists of 12 residues. Germline V gene data show CDR1 as SGHAT and CDR2 as FQNNGV. V dropped 3 bases and J dropped 6 bases, with 9 bases sitting between them. The sequenced part of the CDR3 DNA is TGTGCCAGCAGCTTTAGCAGCGCCGAG. This sequence encodes CASSFSSAE. The whole CDR3 reads CASSFSSAEQYF. Full variable domain (remainder filled in from reference TRBV11-2 and TRBJ2-7): EAGVAQSPRYKIIEKRQSVAFWCNPISGHATLYWYQQILGQGPKLLIQFQNNGVVDDSQLPKDRFSAERLKGVDSTLKIQPAKLEDSAVYLCASSFSSAEQYFGPGTRLTVT.

About this clone itself: The sequenced fragment ends 3 residues before the CDR3 boundary, so the rest is inferred from the germline J gene. The V and J genes are TRBV30 and TRBJ1-6; 8 bases are a match to TRBD1. Germline CDR1 reads GTSNPN; CDR2 reads SVGIG (reference sequence). The V and J ends lost 4 bases and 9 bases, in that order; junction bases with no gene match: 8. The CDR3 sequence is 14 residues long. Incomplete CDR3 DNA: TGTGCCTGGACCCCCGAGACAGGGGCTTCACCC. This sequence encodes CAWTPETGASP. The whole CDR3 protein is CAWTPETGASPLHF.

A word on this clone: The read ends 3 residues shy of where the CDR3 ends; the end is completed using the germline J gene. The V gene is TRBV7-3, the J gene TRBJ2-1; the match to TRBD2 covers 8 bases. This CDR3 region has 15 residues. CDR1 is SGHTA and CDR2 is FQGTGA in the germline V gene. Germline trimming cut 3 bases from V and 3 bases from J; bases unmatched to any gene: 4. This CDR3 is CASSFAGGDYNEQFF. CDR3 bases read: TGTGCCAGCAGCTTTGCGGGAGGAGACTACAATGAG.

Comments on this clone: The read comes to an end 3 residues before the CDR3 does, leaving the germline J gene to fill in the end. The chain joins TRBV23-1 to TRBJ1-2; no definite D call. TRBV23-1 is an open reading frame, and its role is uncertain. V was shortened by 0 bases and J by 2 bases, with 7 bases between the two germline ends. CDR3 length: 14 amino acids. This CDR3 is CASSQSRGNYGYTF. The DNA read from the CDR3 is TGCGCCAGCAGTCAATCTCGGGGAAACTATGGC.

Note on this clone: The CDR3 end is not reached by the read, which stops 3 residues before it; the germline J gene fills it in. The rearrangement joins TRBV19 to TRBJ1-4, with D possibly matching TRBD1 (5 bases). CDR3 size: 13 residues. V was clipped by 5 bases and J by 5 bases, with 9 bases between them. Germline V gene sequence: CDR1 LNHDA, CDR2 SQIVND (reference sequence). The DNA read from the CDR3 is TGTGCCAGTAGTGGGGCAGAAAATGAAAAA. Its translation: CASSGAENEK. The whole CDR3 protein is CASSGAENEKLFF.

On this clone itself: With the read ending 3 residues before the CDR3 end, the germline J gene is used to fill in that end. The chain uses TRBV7-9 and TRBJ1-3; no clear D. V shed 5 bases and J shed 8 bases, with 10 bases lying between them. The CDR3 length is 12 residues. Germline V gives CDR1 SEHNR, CDR2 FQNEAQ (reference sequence). CDR3 in amino acids: CASSPLRDTIYF. The DNA read from the CDR3 is TGTGCCAGCAGCCCCCTTAGGGACACC.

Worth noting for this clone: With the read ending 3 residues before the CDR3 end, the germline J gene is used to fill in that end. This chain joins TRBV19 and TRBJ1-2; 7 bases fit TRBD1. This CDR3 has 14 residues. V gave up 5 bases and J gave up 5 bases; unmatched junction bases: 8. Germline CDR1 reads LNHDA; CDR2 reads SQIVND (reference sequence). CDR3 residues: CASSQQGQIYGYTF. CDR3 DNA (partial): TGTGCCAGTAGTCAACAGGGACAGATATATGGC.

As to this clone: Coverage ceases 3 residues before the CDR3 finishes, and the germline J gene fills in the end. The genes are TRBV5-4 and TRBJ2-2; TRBD2 agrees at 7 bases. The CDR3 is made up of 16 amino acids. The ends lost 3 bases at V and 0 bases at J; junction bases unmatched: 5. Germline CDR1 reads SGHNT; CDR2 reads YYREEE (reference sequence). The CDR3 reads CASSSGTTPNTGELFF. The part of the CDR3 DNA that was read is TGTGCCAGCAGCTCCGGGACTACCCCGAACACCGGGGAG.